The source of this TCR beta chain is a study of blood T cell repertoires in COVID-19. The CDR3 extends over 11 amino acids. Trimming removed 7 bases from V and 6 bases from J, with 5 bases in between. CDR1 and CDR2 from the germline V gene are KGHDR and SFDVKD. The repertoire was sequenced with immunoSEQ multiplex PCR; TCRdb's copy has only in-frame clones and lacks some. There are some 150,000 clones in the sample; roughly 89% occur only once, and just under 3% lies in the top ten. The sample consisted of peripheral blood. The chain links TRBV24-1 to TRBJ2-2; D unresolved. The TCR was taken from a man between 60 and 75 years old with active or convalescent COVID-19. The CDR3 nucleotides read TGTGCCACCAGATCAGCCGGGGAGCTGTTTTTT. Translation: CATRSAGELFF.